Ten or more counts support the clone carrying this T cell receptor (beta chain). The source material, RNA transcripts, was used to amplify TCR beta CDR3 regions. Researchers ran a first-round RT-PCR on the TCR CDR3 using the HTBI primer set. TCRdb called the multiplex PCR reads again in MiXCR, with one record for every CDR3 protein. The sample includes 600,000 to 650,000 distinct CDR3 sequences, around 20% seen only once; the top ten take over 30%. The data are from a study of T cells in Graves' hyperthyroidism and ophthalmopathy. In the study overall: Before any treatment, at initial diagnosis, peripheral blood was collected.

Uncontrolled infections, other autoimmune diseases, pregnancy or lactation led to exclusion of patients. The sequenced sample consisted of blood. The sequence came from a man aged 25-45 years with Graves' ophthalmopathy.

The CDR3 DNA reads TGTGCCAGCAGTGCCGGCGGGGGAGGGCTGACTGAAGCTTTCTTT. It is translated as CASSAGGGGLTEAFF. This sequence joins TRBV6-1 and TRBJ1-1, with D possibly being TRBD1 (5 bases). This CDR3 is built from 15 residues. Per the germline V gene, CDR1 is MNHNS and CDR2 is SASEGT. Trimming took 4 bases from V and 5 from J, leaving 17 bases between them.